One and the same sample provided the 15 T cell receptor beta chains below, sequenced in a study of blood T cell repertoires in COVID-19. This table comes from immunoSEQ multiplex PCR, and its TCRdb copy is limited to in-frame clones, with some not included. The data hold 90,000 to 100,000 clones, with about 80% observed a single time. Sequencing input: peripheral blood. Receptors were obtained from a man between 60 and 70 years old with acute or convalescent COVID-19.

The chain is built from TRBV7-6 and TRBJ1-6, with D possibly TRBD1 on 6 matching bases. CDR3 length equals 13 residues. V dropped 1 base and J dropped 13 bases, with 11 bases sitting between them. Germline values: CDR1 SGHVS, CDR2 FNYEAQ. For the CDR3, the DNA is TGTGCCAGCAGCTTAGTGGGGGCAGATCCCCTCCACTTT. Protein: CASSLVGADPLHF. The full variable domain, in which reference TRBV7-6 and TRBJ1-6 provide the parts outside the CDR3, is GAGVSQSPRYKVTKRGQDVALRCDPISGHVSLYWYRQALGQGPEFLTYFNYEAQQDKSGLPNDRFSAERPEGSISTLTIQRTEQRDSAMYRCASSLVGADPLHFGNGTRLTVT.

The gene calls are TRBV29-1 and TRBJ1-1; the D gene is possibly TRBD1 (6 bases). Between the trimmed V and J ends, which lost 6 bases and 4 bases, there was a span of 18 bases. CDR3 length: 14 amino acids. Germline lookup yields CDR1 SQVTM and CDR2 ANQGSEA. The CDR3 DNA follows: TGCAGCGTGGGGCTCAGACAGGCCGTCACTGAAGCTTTCTTT. This gives the protein CSVGLRQAVTEAFF.

The V gene is TRBV3-1 (or the pseudogene TRBV3-2), the J gene TRBJ2-7; TRBD1 agrees at 7 bases. The length of the CDR3 is 15 residues. J gave up 3 bases and V 1 base, and 6 bases lay outside the gene matches. Germline V gives CDR1 LGHDT, CDR2 YNNKEL (reference sequence). The CDR3 region is CASSQGPGGHYEQYF. DNA for the CDR3: TGTGCCAGCAGCCAAGGCCCAGGGGGTCACTACGAGCAGTACTTC.

The DNA for the CDR3 is TGTGCCAGCAGCTTAGCGGGGACTCAGCCCCAGCATTTT. Residues: CASSLAGTQPQHF. The J gene is TRBJ1-5, the V gene TRBV5-6; TRBD1 is a possible D gene (5 bases). V was cut by 2 bases and J by 6 bases, with 9 bases left in between. This CDR3 is 13 amino acids long. Germline CDR1 SGHDT, CDR2 YYEEEE.

This chain joins TRBV6-6 and TRBJ2-5; TRBD2 matches 13 bases. The CDR3 loop spans 16 amino acids. From germline, CDR1 is MNHNY and CDR2 SVGAGI (reference sequence). Germline trimming cut 7 bases from V and 2 bases from J; bases unmatched to any gene: 7. The CDR3 sequence: CASTPGLAGTQETQYF. The CDR3 bases are TGTGCCAGCACCCCGGGACTAGCGGGGACTCAAGAGACCCAGTACTTC.

The chain uses TRBV6-4 and TRBJ1-5; weak D call: TRBD1 (5 bases). The CDR3 has 16 amino acids. CDR1 and CDR2 (germline): MRHNA, SNTAGT. V lost 2 bases and J lost 0, with 11 bases in between. In DNA, the CDR3 is TGTGCCAGCAGTGACACCGGGGGTCCTAGCAATCAGCCCCAGCATTTT. It codes for CASSDTGGPSNQPQHF.

This clone was counted a single time. This rearrangement joins TRBV7-9 to TRBJ1-2, with D uncertain. This CDR3 has 15 residues. V was pared by 1 base and J by 7 bases, with 16 bases between. Germline CDR1 and CDR2: SEHNR and FQNEAQ (reference sequence). DNA for the CDR3: TGTGCCAGCAGCTTAGTGCGAGCGGATCCGAGTGGCTACACCTTC. It encodes CASSLVRADPSGYTF.

The CDR3 sequence is CASSLSRSGDEKLFF. The CDR3 DNA reads as TGTGCCAGCTCACTCTCTCGCAGCGGGGATGAAAAACTGTTTTTT. The genes are TRBV18 and TRBJ1-4; D remains ambiguous. V was trimmed by 4 bases and J by 6 bases, leaving 15 bases between them. CDR3 size: 15 residues. Germline CDR1 is KGHSH and CDR2 is LQKENI.

The rearrangement uses TRBV6-1 and TRBJ2-3; TRBD1 aligns across 8 bases. Trimming took 2 bases from V and 9 from J; bases not matched to a gene: 13. This CDR3 has 16 amino acids. Germline loops: CDR1 MNHNS, CDR2 SASEGT. The CDR3 spells CASSEQQGATRITQYF. CDR3 in DNA: TGTGCCAGCAGTGAACAGCAGGGGGCGACCCGTATAACGCAGTATTTT.

The chain is built from TRBV19 and TRBJ2-1, with 10 bases that match TRBD1. The CDR3 contains 15 residues. The germline V gene has CDR1 LNHDA and CDR2 SQIVND (reference sequence). V was pared by 5 bases and J by 5 bases, with 6 bases of the junction left unmatched. The CDR3 DNA follows: TGTGCCAGTAGTCTCCCGGGACAGGGGAACAATGAGCAGTTCTTC. Amino acids: CASSLPGQGNNEQFF.

The chain couples TRBV4-1 to TRBJ1-1; 8 bases line up with TRBD1. Germline CDR1 and CDR2: MGHRA and YSYEKL. V was pared by 4 bases and J by 11 bases, with 3 bases of the junction left unmatched. The length of the CDR3 is 11 residues. The CDR3 region is CASSPGQGAFF. In DNA, the CDR3 is TGCGCCAGCAGCCCCGGACAGGGTGCTTTCTTT.

The chain combines TRBV5-4 with TRBJ1-1; no definite D call. Per germline, CDR1 SGHNT and CDR2 YYREEE (reference sequence). V lost 1 base to trimming and J lost 4 bases, with 23 bases between them. The CDR3 is 18 residues long. The CDR3 reads CASSLSLQFGQSSTEAFF. CDR3 bases: TGTGCCAGCAGCTTGAGTCTCCAGTTTGGGCAATCGAGCACTGAAGCTTTCTTT.

The chain carries TRBV7-2 and TRBJ1-4, with D tentatively TRBD1 (6 bases). V dropped 3 bases and J dropped 8 bases, with 7 bases sitting between them. This CDR3 region has 12 residues. Looked up from germline, CDR1 is SGHTA and CDR2 is FQGNSA. The CDR3 loop is CASSFGGEKLFF. The CDR3, as DNA: TGTGCCAGCAGCTTTGGGGGCGAAAAACTGTTTTTT.

The chain carries TRBV29-1 and TRBJ1-2, with D possibly TRBD1 on 5 matching bases. V lost 6 bases to trimming and J lost 4 bases, with 15 bases between them. CDR1 is SQVTM, CDR2 ANQGSEA, per germline. The CDR3 runs to 13 residues. CDR3 nucleotides: TGCAGCGTCGGGGAGGGGCTGATCTATGGCTACACCTTC. It specifies CSVGEGLIYGYTF.

The V gene is TRBV3-1 (or the pseudogene TRBV3-2), the J gene TRBJ1-4, with 8 bases identical to TRBD1. The CDR3 is made up of 12 amino acids. The germline gives CDR1 LGHDT, CDR2 YNNKEL (reference sequence). J was trimmed by 12 bases and V by 4 bases; bases with no gene match: 4. The CDR3 region is CASSPGTGQLFF. The CDR3 nucleotides read TGTGCCAGCAGCCCAGGGACAGGTCAACTGTTTTTT.